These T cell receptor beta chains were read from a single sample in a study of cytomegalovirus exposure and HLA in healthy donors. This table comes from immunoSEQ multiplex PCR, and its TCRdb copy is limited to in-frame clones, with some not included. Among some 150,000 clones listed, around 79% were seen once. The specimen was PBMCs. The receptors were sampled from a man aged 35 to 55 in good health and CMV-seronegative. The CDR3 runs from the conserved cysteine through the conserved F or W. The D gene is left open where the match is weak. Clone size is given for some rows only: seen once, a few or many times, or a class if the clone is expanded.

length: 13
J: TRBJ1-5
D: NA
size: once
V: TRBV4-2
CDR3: CASSQDLGWPQHF
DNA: TGTGCCAGCAGCCAAGATCTTGGCTGGCCCCAGCATTTT

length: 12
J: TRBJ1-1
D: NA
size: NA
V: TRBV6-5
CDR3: CASSRHLGGAFF
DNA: TGTGCCAGCAGTCGCCATTTGGGAGGGGCTTTCTTT

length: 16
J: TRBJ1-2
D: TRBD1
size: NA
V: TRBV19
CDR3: CASSIARGLHAYGYTF
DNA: TGTGCCAGTAGTATCGCCAGGGGGCTCCACGCCTATGGCTACACCTTC

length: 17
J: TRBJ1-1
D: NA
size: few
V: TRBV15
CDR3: CATSRARGAVLNTEAFF
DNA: TGTGCCACCAGCAGAGCCCGGGGGGCAGTCCTGAACACTGAAGCTTTCTTT

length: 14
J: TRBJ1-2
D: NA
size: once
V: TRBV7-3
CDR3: CASSLSGGNYGYTF
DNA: TGTGCCAGCAGCTTAAGCGGGGGTAACTATGGCTACACCTTC

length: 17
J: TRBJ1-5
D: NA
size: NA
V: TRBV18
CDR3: CASSPPTGQLLNQPQHF
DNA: TGTGCCAGCTCACCTCCCACTGGACAGCTTCTCAATCAGCCCCAGCATTTT

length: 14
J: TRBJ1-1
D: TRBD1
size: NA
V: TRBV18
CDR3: CASSSGQGTTEAFF
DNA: TGTGCCAGCTCTTCTGGACAGGGGACCACTGAAGCTTTCTTT

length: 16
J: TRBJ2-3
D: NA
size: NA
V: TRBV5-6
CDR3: CASSWAWGRNTDTQYF
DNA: TGTGCCAGCAGCTGGGCTTGGGGCCGTAACACAGATACGCAGTATTTT

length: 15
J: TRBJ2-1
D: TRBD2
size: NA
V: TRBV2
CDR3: CASSGGGASYNEQFF
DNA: TGTGCCAGCAGTGGCGGGGGGGCGTCCTACAATGAGCAGTTCTTC

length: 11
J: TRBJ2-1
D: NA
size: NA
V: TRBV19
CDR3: CASIGYNEQFF
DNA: TGTGCCAGTATCGGCTACAATGAGCAGTTCTTC

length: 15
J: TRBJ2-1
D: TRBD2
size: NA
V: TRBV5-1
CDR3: CASSPTSGGYNEQFF
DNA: TGCGCCAGCAGCCCCACTAGCGGGGGCTACAATGAGCAGTTCTTC

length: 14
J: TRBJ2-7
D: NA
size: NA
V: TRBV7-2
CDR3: CASRGPGGHYEQYF
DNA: TGTGCCAGCAGAGGCCCGGGGGGACACTACGAGCAGTACTTC

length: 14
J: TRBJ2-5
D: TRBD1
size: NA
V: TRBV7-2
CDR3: CASSLAGGEETQYF
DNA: TGTGCCAGCAGCTTAGCAGGGGGCGAAGAGACCCAGTACTTC

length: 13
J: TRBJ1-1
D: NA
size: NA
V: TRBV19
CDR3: CASSTLGHTEAFF
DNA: TGTGCCAGTAGTACGTTGGGCCACACTGAAGCTTTCTTT

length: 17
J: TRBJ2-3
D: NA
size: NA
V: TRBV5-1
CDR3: CASSSAKGQGTTDTQYF
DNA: TGCGCCAGCAGCTCCGCAAAGGGGCAGGGAACCACAGATACGCAGTATTTT

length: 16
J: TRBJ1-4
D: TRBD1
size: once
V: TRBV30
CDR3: CAWRAGDRGRSEKLFF
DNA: TGTGCCTGGAGGGCTGGGGACAGGGGGCGGTCTGAAAAACTGTTTTTT

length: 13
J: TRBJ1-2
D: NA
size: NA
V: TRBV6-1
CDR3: CASSGGTLYGYTF
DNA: TGTGCCAGCAGTGGGGGGACACTCTATGGCTACACCTTC

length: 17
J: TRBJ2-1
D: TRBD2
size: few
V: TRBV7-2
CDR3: CASSFASGGSSYNEQFF
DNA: TGTGCCAGCAGCTTTGCTAGCGGGGGTAGCTCCTACAATGAGCAGTTCTTC

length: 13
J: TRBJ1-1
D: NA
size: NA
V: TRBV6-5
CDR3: CASSWPGNTEAFF
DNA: TGTGCCAGCAGTTGGCCAGGGAACACTGAAGCTTTCTTT

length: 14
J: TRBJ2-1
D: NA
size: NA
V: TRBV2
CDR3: CASSGSWTANEQFF
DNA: TGTGCCAGCAGTGGTAGTTGGACTGCAAATGAGCAGTTCTTC

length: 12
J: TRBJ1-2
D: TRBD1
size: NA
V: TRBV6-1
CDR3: CASRLQGAGYTF
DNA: TGTGCCAGCAGACTACAGGGGGCTGGCTACACCTTC

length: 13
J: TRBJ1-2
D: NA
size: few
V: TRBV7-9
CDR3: CASSETDNYGYTF
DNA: TGTGCCAGCTCAGAGACAGATAACTATGGCTACACCTTC